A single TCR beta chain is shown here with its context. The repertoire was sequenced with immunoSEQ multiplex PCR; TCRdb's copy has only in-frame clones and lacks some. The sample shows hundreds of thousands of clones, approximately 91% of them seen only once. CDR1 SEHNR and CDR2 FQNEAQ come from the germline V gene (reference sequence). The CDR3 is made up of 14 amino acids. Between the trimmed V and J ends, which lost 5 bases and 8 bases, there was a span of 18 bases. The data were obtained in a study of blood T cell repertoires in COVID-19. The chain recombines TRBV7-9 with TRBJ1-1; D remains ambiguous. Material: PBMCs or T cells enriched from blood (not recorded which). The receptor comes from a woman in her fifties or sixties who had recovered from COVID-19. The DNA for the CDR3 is TGTGCCAGCAGCCCTAGCCGGGCCCCGGGAGAAGCTTTCTTT. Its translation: CASSPSRAPGEAFF.